This T cell receptor beta chain was sequenced in a study of patients and donors after allogeneic stem cell transplantation. TCRdb analysed the RT-PCR reads with MiXCR anew, one entry per CDR3 protein. The table shows hundreds of thousands of distinct CDR3 sequences, with around two fifths occurring only once. Sample: blood, either unsorted or a sorted T cell fraction (not recorded which). This TCR came from a human donor who was either an allogeneic HSCT recipient or a stem cell or donor lymphocyte infusion donor (not recorded which). It is not recorded whose cells these are; they may come from a transplant donor.

The CDR3 nucleotides read TGCAGCGCACTAGCGGGGGGAGTTAGTCCCGAGCAGTACTTC. This gives the protein CSALAGGVSPEQYF. This chain uses TRBV29-1 with TRBJ2-7; 12 bases are a match to TRBD2. The CDR3 totals 14 residues. Germline V lookup: CDR1 SQVTM, CDR2 ANQGSEA. V shed 7 bases, J shed 6 bases, and the junction held 10 bases outside the gene matches.